The T cell receptor beta chain under discussion was sequenced for a study of early T cells in non-severe SARS-CoV-2 infection. In the study overall: Sequencing targeted bulk RNA from unsorted whole blood, leaving chains unpaired. Study-wide results and caveats: CD4 and private specificities were missed by VDJdb matching, which favored anti-spike CD8 responses.

Of note for this clonotype: Its specificity is not known.

Unique molecular identifiers (one per individual cDNA molecule) were attached. TCRdb ran MiXCR on the 5' RACE reads and lists one entry per CDR3 protein. The sample records about 72,000 distinct CDR3 sequences, roughly a tenth being singletons. Germline assignment: CDR1 SGHTA and CDR2 FQGNSA. The ends lost 4 bases at V and 3 bases at J; junction bases unmatched: 6. The CDR3 extends over 15 amino acids. Sample: whole blood, taken at baseline. This clonotype was sampled from an adult who was a healthcare worker with PCR-confirmed SARS-CoV-2 infection or an uninfected control (not recorded which). The gene calls are TRBV7-2 and TRBJ2-3; 8 bases match TRBD1. The CDR3 is CASSSDRGKTDTQYF. DNA of the CDR3: TGTGCCAGCAGCTCCGACAGGGGAAAAACAGATACGCAGTATTTT.